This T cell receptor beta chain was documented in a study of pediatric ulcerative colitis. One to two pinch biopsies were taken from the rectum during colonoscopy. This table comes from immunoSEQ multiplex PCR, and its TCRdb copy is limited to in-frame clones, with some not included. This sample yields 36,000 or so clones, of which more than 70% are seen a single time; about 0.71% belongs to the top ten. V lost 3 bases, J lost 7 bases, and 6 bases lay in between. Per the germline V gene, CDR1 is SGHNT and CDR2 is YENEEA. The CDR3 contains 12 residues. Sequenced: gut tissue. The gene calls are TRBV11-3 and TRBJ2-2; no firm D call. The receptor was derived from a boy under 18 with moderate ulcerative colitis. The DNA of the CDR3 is TGTGCCAGCAGCTTCGGTCACGGGGAGCTGTTTTTT. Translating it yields CASSFGHGELFF.